This TCR beta chain appears in the sequencing data of a study of vaccination effects on CD4 cells after COVID-19. Repertoires were generated with immunoSEQ multiplex PCR, while TCRdb's copy carries only in-frame clones and drops some. The data contain 60,000 to 80,000 clones, just under 75% of them singletons. Germline trimming cut 0 bases from V and 6 bases from J; bases unmatched to any gene: 6. The CDR3 extends over 16 amino acids. Germline CDR1 is SGHRS and CDR2 is YFSETQ. Culture proceeded for approximately 10 days, and CD4+ T cells were then isolated. Participants completed two doses of the BNT162b2 or mRNA-1273 vaccine. About this clone itself: Its antigen is still unknown.

The genes are TRBV5-1 and TRBJ2-2; the match to TRBD2 covers 9 bases. This specimen was CD4+ T cells from PBMCs cultured without peptide, taken after COVID-19 vaccination. This sequence was found in a human donor who received a COVID-19 vaccine. The CDR3 spells CASSLAGTSSPGELFF. CDR3 bases: TGCGCCAGCAGCTTGGCCGGGACTAGCTCCCCCGGGGAGCTGTTTTTT. The full variable domain, with the rest looked up from reference TRBV5-1 and TRBJ2-2, is KAGVTQTPRYLIKTRGQQVTLSCSPISGHRSVSWYQQTPGQGLQFLFEYFSETQRNKGNFPGRFSGRQFSNSRSEMNVSTLELGDSALYLCASSLAGTSSPGELFFGEGSRLTVL.